Detailed here is one TCR beta chain. From blood CD8+ and CD4+ T cells, the TCR beta chain was sequenced. Control patients had untreated stable or active relapsing-remitting multiple sclerosis by revised McDonald criteria. CDR1 and CDR2 (germline): MNHEY, SMNVEV (reference sequence). V lost 5 bases, J lost 2 bases, and 4 bases stayed unmatched. The CDR3 loop spans 15 amino acids. These data originate in a study of CD8 T cells in Susac syndrome. RNA, at about 0.45 to 1 ug, was reverse transcribed with random hexamers. It was immunoSEQ multiplex PCR that amplified TCR beta CDR3 across 54 Vbeta and 13 Jbeta. TCRdb redid the calling of the immunoSEQ multiplex PCR reads with MiXCR, one entry per CDR3 protein. The profile shows about 400,000 distinct CDR3 sequences, around 83% of them singletons.

Sequenced sample: CD8+ T cells from PBMCs. The V call is TRBV27, the J call TRBJ2-7; TRBD1 agrees at 12 bases. The TCR comes from a human donor with multiple sclerosis. The CDR3 protein is CASSTGTGGTYEQYF. The CDR3, as DNA: TGTGCCAGCAGTACCGGGACAGGGGGCACCTACGAGCAGTACTTC.